This T cell receptor beta chain was captured in a study of beta chain features in type 1 diabetes. This CDR3 is built from 13 residues. Germline V lookup: CDR1 SQVTM, CDR2 ANQGSEA. The J segment lost 4 bases and the V segment lost 7 bases, leaving 7 bases of the junction unmatched. This clone has only a few counts. Antigen unknown. Study-wide results and caveats: PCR could preferentially amplify shorter templates, alike in patients and controls.

The isolated RNA, all of it, was reverse transcribed, so expressed TCRB transcripts were what got sequenced. Data came from immunoSEQ multiplex PCR; TCRdb stores just in-frame clones and leaves some out. The sample has about 230,000 clones, 9.6% seen once. The chain joins TRBV29-1 to TRBJ1-1; 9 bases line up with TRBD1. Material: naive CD4+ T cells from blood. This TCR came from a woman aged 18-29 years in good health. The CDR3 sequence is CSGNRGRATEAFF. CDR3 in DNA: TGCAGCGGGAACAGGGGGCGAGCCACTGAAGCTTTCTTT.